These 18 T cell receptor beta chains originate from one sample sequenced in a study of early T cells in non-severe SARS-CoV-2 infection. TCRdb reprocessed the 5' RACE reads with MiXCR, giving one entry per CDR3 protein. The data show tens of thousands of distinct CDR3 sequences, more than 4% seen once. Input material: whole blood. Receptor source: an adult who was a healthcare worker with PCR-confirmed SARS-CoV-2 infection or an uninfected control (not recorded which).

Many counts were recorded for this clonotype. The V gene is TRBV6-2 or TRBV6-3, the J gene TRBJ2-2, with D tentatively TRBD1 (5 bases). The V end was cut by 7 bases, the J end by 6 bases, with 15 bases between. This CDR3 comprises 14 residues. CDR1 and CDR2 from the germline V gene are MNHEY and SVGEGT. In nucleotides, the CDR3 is TGTGCCAGCACCCTCCAGGGTATGGCCGGGGAGCTGTTTTTT. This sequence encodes CASTLQGMAGELFF.

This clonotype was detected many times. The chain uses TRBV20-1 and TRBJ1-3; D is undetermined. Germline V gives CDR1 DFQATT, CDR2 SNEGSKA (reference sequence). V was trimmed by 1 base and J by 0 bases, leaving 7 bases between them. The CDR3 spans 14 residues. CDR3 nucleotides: TGCAGTGCTAGAGGGCCGAGCTCTGGAAACACCATATATTTT. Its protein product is CSARGPSSGNTIYF.

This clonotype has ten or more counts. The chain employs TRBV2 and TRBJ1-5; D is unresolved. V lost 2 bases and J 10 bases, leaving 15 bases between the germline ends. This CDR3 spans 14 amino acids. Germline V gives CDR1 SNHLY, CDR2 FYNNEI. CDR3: CASSESNGSGPQHF. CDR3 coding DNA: TGTGCCAGCAGTGAATCGAACGGGAGTGGACCCCAGCATTTT.

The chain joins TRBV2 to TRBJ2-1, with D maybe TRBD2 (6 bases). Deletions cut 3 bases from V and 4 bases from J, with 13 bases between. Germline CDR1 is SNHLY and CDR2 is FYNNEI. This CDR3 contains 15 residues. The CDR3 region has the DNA TGTGCCAGCAGTGAGAGTCTTGCGGGGTACAATGAGCAGTTCTTC. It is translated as CASSESLAGYNEQFF.

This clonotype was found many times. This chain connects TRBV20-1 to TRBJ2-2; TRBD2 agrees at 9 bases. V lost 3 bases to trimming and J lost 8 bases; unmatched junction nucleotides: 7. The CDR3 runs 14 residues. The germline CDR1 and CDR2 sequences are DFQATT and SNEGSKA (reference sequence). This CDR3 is CSASIAGERGELFF. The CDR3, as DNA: TGCAGTGCTAGTATAGCGGGAGAGAGAGGGGAGCTGTTTTTT.

The DNA for the CDR3 is TGTGCCATCACGTCCAGCGGGAGTATGGATGAGCAGTTCTTC. It is translated as CAITSSGSMDEQFF. The chain combines TRBV10-3 with TRBJ2-1; 8 bases line up with TRBD2. The trim removed 7 bases at V and 8 bases at J, leaving 10 bases unmatched. Germline V gives CDR1 ENHRY, CDR2 SYGVKD. This CDR3 region has 14 residues.

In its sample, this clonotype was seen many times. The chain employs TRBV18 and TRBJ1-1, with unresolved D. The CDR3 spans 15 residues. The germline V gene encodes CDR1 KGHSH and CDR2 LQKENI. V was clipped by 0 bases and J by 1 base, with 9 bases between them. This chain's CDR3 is CASSPPAAANTEAFF. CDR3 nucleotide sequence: TGTGCCAGCTCACCACCTGCAGCGGCGAACACTGAAGCTTTCTTT.

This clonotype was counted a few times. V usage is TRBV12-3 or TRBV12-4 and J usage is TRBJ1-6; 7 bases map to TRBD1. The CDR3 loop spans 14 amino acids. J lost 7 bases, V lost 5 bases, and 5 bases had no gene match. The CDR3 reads CASSLRDRNSPLHF. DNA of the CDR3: TGTGCCAGCAGTCTCCGGGACAGAAATTCACCCCTCCACTTT.

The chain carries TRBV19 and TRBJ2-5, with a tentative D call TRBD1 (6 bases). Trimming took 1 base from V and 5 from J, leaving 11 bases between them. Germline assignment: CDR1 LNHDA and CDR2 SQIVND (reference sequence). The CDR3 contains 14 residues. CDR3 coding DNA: TGTGCCAGTAGTATAGCTGGGGGCGCTGAGACCCAGTACTTC. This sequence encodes CASSIAGGAETQYF.

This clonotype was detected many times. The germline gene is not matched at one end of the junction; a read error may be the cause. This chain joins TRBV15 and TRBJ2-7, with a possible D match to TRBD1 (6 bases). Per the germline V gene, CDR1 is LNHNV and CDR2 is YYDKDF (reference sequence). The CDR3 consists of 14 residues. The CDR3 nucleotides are TGTGCCACCAGCAAAGACAGGAGCTCCTCCGAGCAGTACTTC. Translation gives CATSKDRSSSEQYF.

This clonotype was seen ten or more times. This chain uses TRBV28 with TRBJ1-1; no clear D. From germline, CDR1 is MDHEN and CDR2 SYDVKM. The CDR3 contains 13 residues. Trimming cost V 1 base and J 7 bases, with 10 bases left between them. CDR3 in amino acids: CASSLYGKGEAFF. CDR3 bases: TGTGCCAGCAGTTTATACGGCAAGGGTGAAGCTTTCTTT.

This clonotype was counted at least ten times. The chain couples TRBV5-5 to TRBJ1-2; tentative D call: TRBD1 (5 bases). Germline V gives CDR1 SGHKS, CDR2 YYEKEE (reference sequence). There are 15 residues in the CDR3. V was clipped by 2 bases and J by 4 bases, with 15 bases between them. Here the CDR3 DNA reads TGTGCCAGCAGCTTTGAGCTTCAGGGTCCCTATGGCTACACCTTC. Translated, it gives CASSFELQGPYGYTF.

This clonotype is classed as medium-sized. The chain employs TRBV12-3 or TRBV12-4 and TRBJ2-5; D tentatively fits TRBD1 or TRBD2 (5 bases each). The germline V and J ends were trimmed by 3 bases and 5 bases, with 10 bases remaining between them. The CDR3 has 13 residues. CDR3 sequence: CASSFAGAETQYF. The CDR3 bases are TGTGCCAGCAGTTTCGCCGGGGCGGAGACCCAGTACTTC.

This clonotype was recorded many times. CDR3 loop: CSAPFSGGAYSFDEQFF. The CDR3 DNA is TGCAGTGCCCCGTTTAGCGGGGGGGCCTACTCTTTCGATGAGCAGTTCTTC. The chain recombines TRBV20-1 with TRBJ2-1; 11 positions agree with TRBD2. The CDR3 length is 17 residues. Germline CDR1 and CDR2: DFQATT and SNEGSKA (reference sequence). The V and J ends lost 6 bases and 8 bases, in that order; junction bases with no gene match: 18.

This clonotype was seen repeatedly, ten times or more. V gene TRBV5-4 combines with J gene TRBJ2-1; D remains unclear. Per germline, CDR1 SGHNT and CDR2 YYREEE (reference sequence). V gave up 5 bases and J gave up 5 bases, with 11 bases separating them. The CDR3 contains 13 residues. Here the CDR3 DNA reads TGTGCCAGCAGGCAAGTCTTAAACAATGAGCAGTTCTTC. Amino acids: CASRQVLNNEQFF.

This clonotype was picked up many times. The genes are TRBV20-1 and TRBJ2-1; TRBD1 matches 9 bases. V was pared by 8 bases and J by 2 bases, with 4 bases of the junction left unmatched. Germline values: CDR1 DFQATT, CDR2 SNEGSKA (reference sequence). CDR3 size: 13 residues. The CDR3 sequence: CSYRGPTYNEQFF. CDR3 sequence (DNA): TGCAGTTACAGGGGGCCGACCTACAATGAGCAGTTCTTC.

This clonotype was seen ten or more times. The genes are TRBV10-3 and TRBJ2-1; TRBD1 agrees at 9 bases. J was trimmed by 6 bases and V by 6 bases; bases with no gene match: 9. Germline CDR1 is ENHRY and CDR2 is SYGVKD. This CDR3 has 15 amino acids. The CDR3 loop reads CAIRAGTGTFNEQFF. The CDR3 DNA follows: TGTGCCATCAGAGCGGGGACAGGGACTTTCAATGAGCAGTTCTTC.

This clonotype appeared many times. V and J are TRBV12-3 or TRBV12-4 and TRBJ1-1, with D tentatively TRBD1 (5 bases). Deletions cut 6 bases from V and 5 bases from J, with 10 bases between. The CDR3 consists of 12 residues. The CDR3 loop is CASRSGVTEAFF. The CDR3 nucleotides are TGTGCCAGCAGGTCGGGGGTAACTGAAGCTTTCTTT.